The 23 T cell receptor beta chains below come from one sample, sequenced in a study of T cell responses to AZD1222 COVID-19 vaccine. The repertoire was sequenced with immunoSEQ multiplex PCR; TCRdb's copy has only in-frame clones and lacks some. This sample yields hundreds of thousands of clones, of which about 93% are seen a single time; around 1% belongs to the top ten. The sample in question was peripheral blood, obtained on day 0 of MenACWY control vaccination. All receptors derive from an adult in good health.

This chain uses TRBV4-2 with TRBJ1-3; D not resolved. Germline V lookup: CDR1 LGHNA, CDR2 YNFKEQ. The CDR3 is 18 residues long. The V gene lost 0 bases and the J gene lost 1 base, with 16 bases spanning the gap. CDR3 loop: CASSQESDAVGSGNTIYF. As DNA, the CDR3 is TGTGCCAGCAGCCAAGAATCAGACGCGGTGGGGTCTGGAAACACCATATATTTT.

CDR3 DNA: TGTGCCAGCAGCTTGGGACAGGGGGCGTTGAGTGAAAAACTGTTTTTT. Protein product: CASSLGQGALSEKLFF. The J gene is TRBJ1-4, the V gene TRBV7-9, with 12 positions matching TRBD1. The CDR3 has 16 amino acids. Germline CDR1 reads SEHNR; CDR2 reads FQNEAQ (reference sequence). Trimming removed 3 bases from V and 7 bases from J; junction bases left unmatched: 6.

The chain uses TRBV5-1 and TRBJ1-4; 8 bases match TRBD1. With 4 bases clipped from V and 3 bases from J, the junction kept 5 bases outside the gene matches. The CDR3 is made up of 15 amino acids. Germline V CDR1 and CDR2: SGHRS, YFSETQ. The CDR3, as DNA: TGCGCCAGCAGCCACCTACAGGGGGCTAATGAAAAACTGTTTTTT. This gives the protein CASSHLQGANEKLFF.

The genes are TRBV19 and TRBJ1-5; no clear D. Trimming took off 7 bases at V and 6 bases at J, with 13 bases between the two ends. This CDR3 has 13 residues. The germline V gene has CDR1 LNHDA and CDR2 SQIVND (reference sequence). CDR3 nucleotides: TGTGCCAGTACAGGTGGTTTAGGTCAGCCCCAGCATTTT. Translation: CASTGGLGQPQHF.

This clone was detected only once. The chain couples TRBV5-4 to TRBJ1-1, with D perhaps matching TRBD1 (5 bases). V was cut by 0 bases and J by 11 bases, with 11 bases left in between. This CDR3 spans 12 amino acids. Germline loops: CDR1 SGHNT, CDR2 YYREEE (reference sequence). In DNA, the CDR3 is TGTGCCAGCAGCTTGGAGGCAGGGAGGGCTTTCTTT. Its protein product is CASSLEAGRAFF.

The chain carries TRBV5-1 and TRBJ2-1; 7 nucleotides agree with TRBD2. With V trimmed by 0 bases and J by 1 base, 7 bases remained unmatched. The V gene's germline CDR1 is SGHRS and CDR2 YFSETQ. The CDR3 loop spans 17 amino acids. The CDR3 reads CASSLGVGGRSYNEQFF. In DNA form, the CDR3 reads TGCGCCAGCAGCTTGGGTGTCGGGGGGAGGTCCTACAATGAGCAGTTCTTC.

The chain has TRBV27 and TRBJ1-4, with TRBD1 matching 8 bases. The ends lost 6 bases at V and 8 bases at J; junction bases unmatched: 8. Germline loops: CDR1 MNHEY, CDR2 SMNVEV (reference sequence). The CDR3 runs 14 residues. Here the CDR3 DNA reads TGTGCCAGCAGGCCAACTGGACAGGGAGAAAAACTGTTTTTT. Encoded protein: CASRPTGQGEKLFF.

V is TRBV11-3 and J is TRBJ2-1, with 9 bases lining up with TRBD2. From germline, CDR1 is SGHNT and CDR2 YENEEA. This CDR3 comprises 15 residues. Losses at the gene ends were 4 bases for V and 3 bases for J; bases not matched to a gene: 4. In nucleotides, the CDR3 is TGTGCCAGCAGCTCTGGGACTAGCCTCTACAATGAGCAGTTCTTC. Protein sequence: CASSSGTSLYNEQFF.

The chain is built from TRBV28 and TRBJ2-1; D is uncertain. CDR3 length: 14 amino acids. Germline V gives CDR1 MDHEN, CDR2 SYDVKM. Between the trimmed V and J ends, which lost 4 bases and 6 bases, there was a span of 13 bases. The chain's CDR3 is CASSSPGNGNEQFF. In nucleotides, the CDR3 is TGTGCCAGCAGTTCGCCCGGCAATGGCAATGAGCAGTTCTTC.

This clone was observed a single time. The rearrangement joins TRBV29-1 to TRBJ2-4, with unresolved D. Germline V CDR1 and CDR2: SQVTM, ANQGSEA. Trimming stripped 4 bases from V and 8 bases from J, with 21 bases between. The CDR3 extends over 15 amino acids. CDR3 protein: CSVAISAASADIQYF. The CDR3 DNA is TGCAGCGTTGCGATCTCGGCGGCGTCGGCGGACATTCAGTACTTC. Together with reference TRBV29-1 and TRBJ2-4, the CDR3 gives the full variable domain: SAVISQKPSRDICQRGTSLTIQCQVDSQVTMMFWYRQQPGQSLTLIATANQGSEATYESGFVIDKFPISRPNLTFSTLTVSNMSPEDSSIYLCSVAISAASADIQYFGAGTRLSVL.

V and J are TRBV2 and TRBJ1-1, with a weak D call TRBD1 (5 bases). CDR3 length: 14 amino acids. V was trimmed by 6 bases and J by 0 bases, leaving 11 bases between them. Germline V gene sequence: CDR1 SNHLY, CDR2 FYNNEI. CDR3 region: CASRTGPMNTEAFF. CDR3 in DNA: TGTGCCAGCAGAACGGGACCTATGAACACTGAAGCTTTCTTT.

The chain is built from TRBV5-1 and TRBJ2-7, with a possible D match to TRBD1 (5 bases). This CDR3 is 14 amino acids long. Trimming cost V 0 bases and J 0 bases, with 7 bases left between them. Germline lookup yields CDR1 SGHRS and CDR2 YFSETQ. This CDR3 is CASSLGGSSYEQYF. The DNA for the CDR3 is TGCGCCAGCAGCTTGGGGGGCAGCTCCTACGAGCAGTACTTC. The whole variable domain, remainder taken from reference TRBV5-1 and TRBJ2-7, is KAGVTQTPRYLIKTRGQQVTLSCSPISGHRSVSWYQQTPGQGLQFLFEYFSETQRNKGNFPGRFSGRQFSNSRSEMNVSTLELGDSALYLCASSLGGSSYEQYFGPGTRLTVT.

V usage is TRBV7-2 and J usage is TRBJ2-7; D is possibly TRBD1 (6 bases). CDR3 length equals 12 residues. Germline CDR1 is SGHTA and CDR2 is FQGNSA. Trimming removed 1 base at V and 9 bases at J, with 10 bases between. CDR3 sequence reads: CASSLGQGPQYF. CDR3 coding DNA: TGTGCCAGCAGCTTAGGGCAGGGGCCGCAGTACTTC.

This clone was seen more than once but under ten times. V and J are TRBV24-1 and TRBJ2-7, with 7 bases that match TRBD1. Germline CDR1 reads KGHDR; CDR2 reads SFDVKD. CDR3 length equals 13 residues. V lost 4 bases and J lost 5; bases outside the gene matches: 4. CDR3 amino acids: CATSDYTGDEQYF. The CDR3 DNA reads as TGTGCCACCAGTGACTATACAGGGGACGAGCAGTACTTC.

The chain has TRBV18 and TRBJ1-2; 9 bases match TRBD1. Unmatched junction bases numbered 5, after V lost 3 bases and J lost 6 bases. The length of the CDR3 is 14 residues. CDR1 is KGHSH, CDR2 LQKENI, per germline. CDR3 region: CASSPRDRADGYTF. CDR3 DNA: TGTGCCAGCTCACCCCGGGACAGGGCGGATGGCTACACCTTC.

The gene calls are TRBV2 and TRBJ2-7; D might be TRBD1 or TRBD2, each matching 5 bases. The germline V gene has CDR1 SNHLY and CDR2 FYNNEI. CDR3 length: 15 amino acids. V shed 7 bases and J shed 2 bases, with 18 bases lying between them. CDR3 protein: CASKPPGTGPYEQYF. CDR3 DNA sequence: TGTGCCAGCAAACCACCTGGGACGGGACCCTACGAGCAGTACTTC.

This chain joins TRBV7-2 and TRBJ2-3; TRBD2 might be the D (7 bases). Germline CDR1 and CDR2: SGHTA and FQGNSA. The germline V and J ends were trimmed by 5 bases and 2 bases, with 14 bases remaining between them. The CDR3 covers 15 residues. CDR3 region: CASSGGGGHTDTQYF. In nucleotides, the CDR3 is TGTGCCAGCAGCGGAGGGGGGGGACACACAGATACGCAGTATTTT.

The V and J genes are TRBV29-1 and TRBJ2-3, with 10 bases that match TRBD2. J was trimmed by 4 bases and V by 5 bases; bases with no gene match: 6. Germline lookup yields CDR1 SQVTM and CDR2 ANQGSEA. This CDR3 region has 14 residues. CDR3 in amino acids: CSVLLAGFADTQYF. In DNA, the CDR3 is TGCAGCGTTTTACTAGCGGGGTTCGCAGATACGCAGTATTTT.

The chain combines TRBV3-1 (or the pseudogene TRBV3-2) with TRBJ1-1; D gene ambiguous. This CDR3 is 14 amino acids long. With 3 bases removed from V and 1 base from J, the gap between germline ends came to 9 bases. Germline V CDR1 and CDR2: LGHDT, YNNKEL (reference sequence). The CDR3 protein is CASSHRSPNTEAFF. CDR3 coding DNA: TGTGCCAGCAGCCATCGGTCTCCGAACACTGAAGCTTTCTTT.

The V and J genes are TRBV12-3 or TRBV12-4 and TRBJ2-7; 7 bases are a match to TRBD1. J lost 3 bases, V lost 5 bases, and 4 bases had no gene match. CDR3 size: 13 residues. The CDR3 sequence is CASSTGQFYEQYF. DNA for the CDR3: TGTGCCAGCAGTACGGGACAGTTCTACGAGCAGTACTTC.

The CDR3 sequence: CASSPTGGVGETQYF. The DNA of the CDR3 is TGTGCCAGCAGCCCTACAGGGGGCGTAGGAGAGACCCAGTACTTC. The rearrangement joins TRBV5-4 to TRBJ2-5; 9 bases fit TRBD1. V shed 4 bases, J shed 4 bases, and the junction held 8 bases outside the gene matches. The length of the CDR3 is 15 residues. The germline CDR1 and CDR2 sequences are SGHNT and YYREEE (reference sequence).

The chain joins TRBV5-8 to TRBJ2-1; D unresolved. The V end was cut by 1 base, the J end by 8 bases, with 10 bases between. Germline V lookup: CDR1 SGHTS, CDR2 YDEGEE. This CDR3 region has 13 residues. This chain's CDR3 is CASSLYLGDEQFF. Written as DNA, the CDR3 is TGTGCCAGCAGCTTGTACCTCGGCGATGAGCAGTTCTTC.

This clone showed up just once. The chain recombines TRBV7-2 with TRBJ1-2, with D tentatively TRBD1 (6 bases). Deletions cut 3 bases from V and 0 bases from J, with 14 bases between. CDR3 length: 16 residues. CDR1 is SGHTA, CDR2 FQGNSA, per germline. The CDR3 DNA reads as TGTGCCAGCAGCTTCGGACAGATAAAAACTAACTATGGCTACACCTTC. Residues: CASSFGQIKTNYGYTF.